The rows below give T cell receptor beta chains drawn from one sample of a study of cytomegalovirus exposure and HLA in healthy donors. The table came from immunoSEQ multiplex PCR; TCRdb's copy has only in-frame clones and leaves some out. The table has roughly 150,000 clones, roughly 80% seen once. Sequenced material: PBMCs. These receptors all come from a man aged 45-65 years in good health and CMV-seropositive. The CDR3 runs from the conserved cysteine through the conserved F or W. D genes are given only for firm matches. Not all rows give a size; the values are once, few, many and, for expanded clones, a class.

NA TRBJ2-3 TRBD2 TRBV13 CASSLGLMRRGGTDTQYF TGTGCCAGCAGCTTAGGCCTAATGCGGCGGGGGGGCACAGATACGCAGTATTTT
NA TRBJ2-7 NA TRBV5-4 CASSGLNQGLSSYEQYF TGTGCCAGCAGCGGACTTAACCAGGGGCTGAGCTCCTACGAGCAGTACTTC
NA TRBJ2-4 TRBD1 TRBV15 CATSSATGQGNIQYF TGTGCCACCAGCAGCGCGACGGGACAGGGAAACATTCAGTACTTC
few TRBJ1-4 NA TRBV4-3 CASSGEGGNEKLFF TGCGCCAGCAGCGGAGAGGGTGGGAATGAAAAACTGTTTTTT
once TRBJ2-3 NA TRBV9 CASSTSDTQYF TGTGCCAGCAGCACTTCCGATACGCAGTATTTT
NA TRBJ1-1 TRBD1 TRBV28 CASSIQGKNTEAFF TGTGCCAGCAGCATACAGGGGAAGAACACTGAAGCTTTCTTT
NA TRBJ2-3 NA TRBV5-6 CASSPRRLGTDTQYF TGTGCCAGCAGCCCCCGGCGGCTAGGCACAGATACGCAGTATTTT
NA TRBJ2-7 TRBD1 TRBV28 CASSGRDSVSYEQYF TGTGCCAGCAGTGGCCGGGACAGCGTCTCCTACGAGCAGTACTTC
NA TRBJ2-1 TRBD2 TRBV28 CASRGLAGGQYNEQFF TGTGCCAGCAGGGGACTAGCGGGAGGGCAGTACAATGAGCAGTTCTTC
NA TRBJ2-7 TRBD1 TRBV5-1 CASSLGGTGIYEQYF TGCGCCAGCAGCTTGGGGGGGACAGGGATCTACGAGCAGTACTTC
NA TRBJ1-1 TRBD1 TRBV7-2 CASSLQGDLSEAFF TGTGCCAGCAGCTTACAGGGGGATCTCTCTGAAGCTTTCTTT
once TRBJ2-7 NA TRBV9 CASSVRGPGDEQYF TGTGCCAGCAGCGTTAGGGGCCCAGGGGACGAGCAGTACTTC
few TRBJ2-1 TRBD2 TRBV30 CAWSRLAGDYNEQFF TGTGCCTGGAGTAGACTAGCGGGAGACTACAATGAGCAGTTCTTC
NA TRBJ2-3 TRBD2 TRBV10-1 CASSEGGRDTQYF TGCGCCAGCAGTGAGGGCGGGAGGGATACGCAGTATTTT
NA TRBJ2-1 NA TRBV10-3 CAISDPLINEQFF TGTGCCATCAGTGACCCCCTTATAAATGAGCAGTTCTTC
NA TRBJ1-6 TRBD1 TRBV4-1 CASRKGGQGVSPLHF TGCGCCAGCAGAAAGGGGGGACAGGGAGTTTCACCCCTCCACTTT
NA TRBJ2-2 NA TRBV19 CASNKRQNTGELFF TGTGCCAGTAATAAGCGCCAGAACACCGGGGAGCTGTTTTTT
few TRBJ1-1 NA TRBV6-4 CASSAERRTEAFF TGTGCCAGCAGTGCCGAAAGGAGGACTGAAGCTTTCTTT